What follows describes a single T cell receptor beta chain. TCRdb's copy holds only in-frame clones and misses some; the assay was immunoSEQ multiplex PCR. The sample shows around 64,000 clones, around 87% of them seen only once. The data belong to a study of blood T cell repertoires in COVID-19. Study-level information: From T cells, B-cell-depleted T cells, or PBMCs came the material, which was cDNA or gDNA.

This CDR3 is built from 14 residues. Germline CDR1 LGHNA, CDR2 YSLEER. V was cut by 0 bases and J by 4 bases, with 9 bases left in between. The chain recombines TRBV4-3 with TRBJ1-1; D is unresolved. The source material was peripheral blood. The receptor was isolated from a man in his fifties with active COVID-19. The CDR3 region has the DNA TGCGCCAGCAGCCAAGATCCATTTGTCACTGAAGCTTTCTTT. This sequence encodes CASSQDPFVTEAFF.